The rows below give T cell receptor beta chains drawn from one sample of a study of cytomegalovirus exposure and HLA in healthy donors. Produced via immunoSEQ multiplex PCR; TCRdb's table is partial and in-frame only. The sample consists of about 180,000 clones, 70% to 85% of them appearing once. Sequenced input: PBMCs. These receptors were collected from a man aged 18 to 29 in good health and CMV-seronegative. Both conserved end residues are part of each CDR3. Fields, in order: J gene, V gene, clone size, D gene, CDR3 length, CDR3 protein, CDR3 DNA. The D gene is left open where the match is weak. The size field is filled for only some rows; it gives once, few, many or a size class.

J: TRBJ1-1
V: TRBV5-1
size: .
D: TRBD1
length: 17
CDR3: CASSLRGQGGGNTEAFF
DNA: TGCGCCAGCAGCTTGAGGGGACAGGGAGGGGGAAACACTGAAGCTTTCTTT

J: TRBJ1-2
V: TRBV6-6
size: .
D: TRBD1
length: 14
CDR3: CASTPTGEPYGYTF
DNA: TGTGCCAGCACCCCAACAGGGGAACCCTATGGCTACACCTTC

J: TRBJ2-7
V: TRBV11-2
size: few
D: .
length: 13
CDR3: CASSLKTAYEQYF
DNA: TGTGCCAGCAGCTTAAAGACAGCCTACGAGCAGTACTTC

J: TRBJ2-1
V: TRBV5-1
size: .
D: TRBD2
length: 18
CDR3: CASSSSSLAGSSYNEQFF
DNA: TGCGCCAGCAGCTCTTCCTCGTTAGCGGGGAGCTCCTACAATGAGCAGTTCTTC

J: TRBJ1-4
V: TRBV5-1
size: .
D: .
length: 16
CDR3: CASSLAGTGSNEKLFF
DNA: TGCGCCAGCAGCTTGGCCGGCACAGGGTCGAATGAAAAACTGTTTTTT

J: TRBJ2-5
V: TRBV9
size: .
D: TRBD2
length: 16
CDR3: CASSPTVERGIETQYF
DNA: TGTGCCAGCAGCCCGACCGTTGAGCGGGGGATAGAGACCCAGTACTTC

J: TRBJ1-1
V: TRBV30
size: once
D: .
length: 12
CDR3: CAWSRGAGGAFF
DNA: TGTGCCTGGAGCCGGGGGGCGGGAGGTGCTTTCTTT

J: TRBJ1-6
V: TRBV9
size: .
D: .
length: 16
CDR3: CASSDAVGGRGSPLHF
DNA: TGTGCCAGCAGCGATGCCGTCGGGGGGCGCGGGTCACCCCTCCACTTT

J: TRBJ1-1
V: TRBV15
size: .
D: .
length: 15
CDR3: CATSRDLGGNTEAFF
DNA: TGTGCCACCAGCAGAGATCTGGGGGGGAACACTGAAGCTTTCTTT

J: TRBJ2-1
V: TRBV5-1
size: .
D: TRBD2
length: 14
CDR3: CASHYSGGYNEQFF
DNA: TGCGCCAGCCATTATAGCGGGGGGTACAATGAGCAGTTCTTC

J: TRBJ2-7
V: TRBV2
size: .
D: TRBD2
length: 13
CDR3: CASRPTWAASGIF
DNA: TGTGCCAGCAGACCCACCTGGGCGGCTAGCGGGATCTTC

J: TRBJ1-2
V: TRBV6-1
size: .
D: TRBD1
length: 15
CDR3: CASRNAGGYTYGYTF
DNA: TGTGCCAGCAGAAACGCAGGGGGGTACACCTATGGCTACACCTTC

J: TRBJ1-2
V: TRBV4-2
size: .
D: TRBD1
length: 14
CDR3: CASSPSGQKYGYTF
DNA: TGTGCCAGCAGCCCTTCGGGACAGAAGTATGGCTACACCTTC

J: TRBJ2-7
V: TRBV27
size: .
D: TRBD2
length: 15
CDR3: CASSLTSGDTYEQYF
DNA: TGTGCCAGCAGTTTGACTAGCGGGGATACCTACGAGCAGTACTTC

J: TRBJ1-5
V: TRBV18
size: once
D: .
length: 16
CDR3: CASSPDEARVDQPQHF
DNA: TGTGCCAGCTCACCGGATGAAGCCAGGGTCGACCAGCCCCAGCATTTT

J: TRBJ2-1
V: TRBV5-6
size: .
D: TRBD1
length: 14
CDR3: CASSRLTGGREQFF
DNA: TGTGCCAGCAGCCGTCTCACAGGGGGCCGGGAGCAGTTCTTC

J: TRBJ1-2
V: TRBV19
size: .
D: .
length: 13
CDR3: CASKGQLAYGYTF
DNA: TGTGCCAGTAAGGGGCAGTTGGCATATGGCTACACCTTC

J: TRBJ2-5
V: TRBV19
size: .
D: .
length: 13
CDR3: CASRGSGPETQYF
DNA: TGTGCCAGCCGGGGGTCGGGGCCAGAGACCCAGTACTTC

J: TRBJ1-6
V: TRBV27
size: few
D: .
length: 15
CDR3: CASRSLSPYNSPLHF
DNA: TGTGCCAGCCGTTCTCTGTCCCCCTATAATTCACCCCTCCACTTT

J: TRBJ2-2
V: TRBV29-1
size: .
D: .
length: 13
CDR3: CSVDGRENGELFF
DNA: TGCAGCGTTGATGGTAGGGAGAACGGGGAGCTGTTTTTT

J: TRBJ1-1
V: TRBV27
size: .
D: TRBD1
length: 14
CDR3: CASSPDRAGTEAFF
DNA: TGTGCCAGCAGTCCGGACAGGGCGGGCACTGAAGCTTTCTTT

J: TRBJ2-3
V: TRBV5-1
size: .
D: .
length: 14
CDR3: CASRALQGGDTQYF
DNA: TGCGCCAGCAGGGCCCTCCAGGGGGGCGATACGCAGTATTTT

J: TRBJ1-2
V: TRBV6-6
size: .
D: .
length: 15
CDR3: CASSTTEQGSYGYTF
DNA: TGTGCCAGCAGTACAACCGAACAGGGAAGCTATGGCTACACCTTC

J: TRBJ2-3
V: TRBV29-1
size: .
D: TRBD2
length: 15
CDR3: CSGGWLAGGTDTQYF
DNA: TGCAGCGGGGGTTGGCTAGCGGGGGGCACAGATACGCAGTATTTT

J: TRBJ1-2
V: TRBV7-9
size: few
D: .
length: 12
CDR3: CASSPQSDGYTF
DNA: TGTGCCAGCAGCCCGCAGTCCGATGGCTACACCTTC

J: TRBJ2-7
V: TRBV5-1
size: .
D: TRBD1
length: 16
CDR3: CASSLGGAGGRGEQYF
DNA: TGCGCCAGCAGCTTGGGGGGGGCAGGGGGCCGAGGCGAGCAGTACTTC

J: TRBJ1-4
V: TRBV21-1
size: few
D: .
length: 17
CDR3: CASSGDRSVATNEKLFF
DNA: TGTGCCAGCAGCGGAGACAGGAGTGTTGCAACTAATGAAAAACTGTTTTTT

J: TRBJ1-2
V: TRBV6-5
size: .
D: TRBD1
length: 14
CDR3: CASSGLGTAYGYTF
DNA: TGTGCCAGCAGTGGCCTGGGGACAGCGTATGGCTACACCTTC